Many counts were recorded for the clone carrying this TCR beta chain. What it binds is not known. This sample is drawn from a study of T cell repertoires in cytomegalovirus infection. Findings and limits, study-wide: Clonotype analysis showed dominance of the ex vivo response by HLA-C-restricted CMV-specific TCR beta clonotypes.

Germline CDR1 is LGHNA and CDR2 is YSLEER. V lost 4 bases and J 0 bases, leaving 18 bases between the germline ends. CDR3 length: 17 amino acids. TCRdb re-analysed the reads in MiXCR, keeping a single row per CDR3 protein. The repertoire holds approximately 990,000 distinct CDR3 sequences, with around 32% as singletons. The source material was cultured CD8+ T cells from PBMCs, sampled from culture after CMV antigen stimulation. This chain joins TRBV4-3 and TRBJ1-2; no definite D call. The receptor was isolated from a human donor in good health (CMV status not recorded). Some clones in this sample may be carry-over from other donors' samples. As DNA, the CDR3 is TGCGCCAGCAGCCGCAGGACCCTGGACGGGGCTAACTATGGCTACACCTTC. It encodes CASSRRTLDGANYGYTF.